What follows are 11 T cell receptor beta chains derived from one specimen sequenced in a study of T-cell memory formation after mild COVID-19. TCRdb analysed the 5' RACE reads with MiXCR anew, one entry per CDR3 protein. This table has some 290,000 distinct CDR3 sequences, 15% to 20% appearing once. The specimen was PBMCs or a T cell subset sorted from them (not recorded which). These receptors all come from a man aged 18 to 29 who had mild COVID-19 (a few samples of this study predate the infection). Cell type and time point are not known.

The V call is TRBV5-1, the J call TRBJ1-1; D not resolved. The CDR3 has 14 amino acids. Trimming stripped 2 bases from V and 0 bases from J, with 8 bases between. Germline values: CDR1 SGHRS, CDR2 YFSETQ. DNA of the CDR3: TGCGCCAGCAGCTTACAGCGCATGAACACTGAAGCTTTCTTT. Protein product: CASSLQRMNTEAFF.

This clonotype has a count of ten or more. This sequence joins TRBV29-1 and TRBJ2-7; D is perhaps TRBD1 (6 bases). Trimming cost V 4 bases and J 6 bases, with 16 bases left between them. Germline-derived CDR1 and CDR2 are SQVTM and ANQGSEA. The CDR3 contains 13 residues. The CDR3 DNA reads TGCAGCGTTGCTCCTGACAGGAAGGGCGAGCAGTACTTC. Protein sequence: CSVAPDRKGEQYF.

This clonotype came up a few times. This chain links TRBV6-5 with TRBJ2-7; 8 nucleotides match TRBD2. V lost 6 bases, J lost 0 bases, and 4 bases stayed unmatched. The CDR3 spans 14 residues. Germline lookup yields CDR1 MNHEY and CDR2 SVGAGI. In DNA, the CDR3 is TGTGCCAGCAGCAGGACTAGCAGCTCCTACGAGCAGTACGTC. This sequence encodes CASSRTSSSYEQYV.

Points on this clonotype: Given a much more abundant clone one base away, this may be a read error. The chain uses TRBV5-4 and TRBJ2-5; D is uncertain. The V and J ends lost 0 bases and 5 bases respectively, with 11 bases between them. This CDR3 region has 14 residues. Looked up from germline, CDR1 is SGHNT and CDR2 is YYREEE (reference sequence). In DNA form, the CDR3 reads TGTGCCAGCAGCTTGGCAGTGGCGACGGAGACCCAGTACTTC. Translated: CASSLAVATETQYF.

CDR3 nucleotide sequence: TGTGCCAGCCGATTTCCCGGGACAGGGTATCAGCCCCAGCATTTT. It is translated as CASRFPGTGYQPQHF. This rearrangement joins TRBV6-2 or TRBV6-3 to TRBJ1-5, with 9 bases fitting TRBD1. Unmatched junction bases numbered 10, after V lost 8 bases and J lost 5 bases. The CDR3 sequence is 15 residues long. CDR1 is MNHEY and CDR2 is SVGEGT in the germline V gene.

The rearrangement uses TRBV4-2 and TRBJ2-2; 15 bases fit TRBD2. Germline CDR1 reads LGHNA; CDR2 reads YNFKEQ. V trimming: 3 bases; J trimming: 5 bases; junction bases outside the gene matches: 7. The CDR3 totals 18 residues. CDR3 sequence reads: CASSHPGLAGGKTGELFF. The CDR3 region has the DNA TGTGCCAGCAGCCATCCGGGACTAGCGGGGGGAAAGACCGGGGAGCTGTTTTTT.

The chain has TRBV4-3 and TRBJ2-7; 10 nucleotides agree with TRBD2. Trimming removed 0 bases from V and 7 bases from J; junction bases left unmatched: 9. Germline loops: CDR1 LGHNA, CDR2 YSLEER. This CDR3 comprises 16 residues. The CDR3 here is CASSQDTLAGGLEQYF. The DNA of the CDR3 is TGCGCCAGCAGCCAAGATACATTAGCGGGGGGTTTGGAGCAGTACTTC.

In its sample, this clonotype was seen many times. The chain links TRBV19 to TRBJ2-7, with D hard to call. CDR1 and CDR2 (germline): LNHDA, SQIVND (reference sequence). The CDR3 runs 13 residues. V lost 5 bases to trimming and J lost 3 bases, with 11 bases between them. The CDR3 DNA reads TGTGCCAGTAGTCCTGCCAGCAACTACGAGCAGTACTTC. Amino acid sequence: CASSPASNYEQYF. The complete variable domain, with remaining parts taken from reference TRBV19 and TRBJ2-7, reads DGGITQSPKYLFRKEGQNVTLSCEQNLNHDAMYWYRQDPGQGLRLIYYSQIVNDFQKGDIAEGYSVSREKKESFPLTVTSAQKNPTAFYLCASSPASNYEQYFGPGTRLTVT.

In DNA form, the CDR3 reads TGCGCCAGCAGCCAACGACCGCGGGTCCAGACCAATGAAAAACTGTTTTTT. This sequence encodes CASSQRPRVQTNEKLFF. The chain recombines TRBV4-1 with TRBJ1-4; D is undetermined. The length of the CDR3 is 17 residues. The germline V and J ends were trimmed by 2 bases and 5 bases, with 18 bases remaining between them. The germline V gene has CDR1 MGHRA and CDR2 YSYEKL.

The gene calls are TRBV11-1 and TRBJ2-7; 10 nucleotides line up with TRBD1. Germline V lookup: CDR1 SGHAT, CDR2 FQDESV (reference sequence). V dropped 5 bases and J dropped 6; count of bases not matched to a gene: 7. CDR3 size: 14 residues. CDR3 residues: CASSQTGGRGEQYF. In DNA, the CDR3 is TGTGCCAGCAGCCAGACAGGGGGCCGCGGCGAGCAGTACTTC.

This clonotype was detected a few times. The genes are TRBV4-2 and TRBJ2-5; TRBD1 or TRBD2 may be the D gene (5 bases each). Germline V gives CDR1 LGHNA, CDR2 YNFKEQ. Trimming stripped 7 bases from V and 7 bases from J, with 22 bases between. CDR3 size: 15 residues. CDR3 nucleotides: TGTGCCAGCACCCCAAGCCCCGGGACCCGAGGGACCCAGTACTTC. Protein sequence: CASTPSPGTRGTQYF.